These 17 T cell receptor beta chains were all obtained from the same sample, sequenced in a study of beta chain features in type 1 diabetes. The sequenced template was cDNA made from the entire isolated RNA. Libraries were prepared by immunoSEQ multiplex PCR; TCRdb keeps only in-frame clonotypes and omits some of them. The sample holds hundreds of thousands of clones; roughly 8% are singletons and the top ten take roughly 0.44%. The sample taken for sequencing was central memory CD4+ T cells from blood. The receptors come from a woman younger than 30 in good health.

In regard to this clone: This may be a read error: a much more frequent sequence differs by one nucleotide. This rearrangement joins TRBV7-3 to TRBJ1-2; possibly TRBD1 for D (6 bases). Germline lookup yields CDR1 SGHTA and CDR2 FQGTGA. This CDR3 comprises 13 residues. With 5 bases removed from V and 4 bases from J, the gap between germline ends came to 11 bases. The CDR3 nucleotides are TGTGCCAGCAGCGTGGACAGCCTCTATGGCTACACCTTC. It codes for CASSVDSLYGYTF.

The CDR3 spells CASSQGLSTGVGANVLTF. Here the CDR3 DNA reads TGCGCCAGCAGCCAAGGGCTCTCTACAGGGGTCGGGGCCAACGTCCTGACTTTC. The V gene is TRBV5-1, the J gene TRBJ2-6; 7 positions agree with TRBD1. CDR1 is SGHRS and CDR2 is YFSETQ in the germline V gene. This CDR3 has 18 residues. The ends lost 4 bases at V and 4 bases at J; junction bases unmatched: 14.

The J gene is TRBJ2-7, the V gene TRBV27; 8 nucleotides line up with TRBD1. From germline, CDR1 is MNHEY and CDR2 SMNVEV (reference sequence). The CDR3 covers 14 residues. J was trimmed by 6 bases and V by 8 bases; bases with no gene match: 12. CDR3 sequence (DNA): TGTGCCAGCTCCACCCGACAGGGGACGATCGAGCAGTACTTC. It encodes CASSTRQGTIEQYF.

This clone was found many times. The V call is TRBV21-1, the J call TRBJ2-7; the DNA was not used to check the table's D call, TRBD2. TRBV21-1 counts as a pseudogene. The CDR3 extends over 15 amino acids. CDR3 bases: TGTGCCAGCAGCACGACTAGCGAGAGCTCCTACGAGCAGTACTTC. This sequence encodes CASSTTSESSYEQYF.

This clone has more than one count but fewer than ten. This chain links TRBV27 with TRBJ2-5; 9 bases align to TRBD1. CDR1 MNHEY and CDR2 SMNVEV come from the germline V gene (reference sequence). The length of the CDR3 is 14 residues. J was trimmed by 4 bases and V by 3 bases; bases with no gene match: 3. The CDR3 DNA follows: TGTGCCAGCAGTTTCGACAGGGGGGTAGAGACCCAGTACTTC. This encodes CASSFDRGVETQYF.

V usage is TRBV11-2 and J usage is TRBJ2-3; a weak D match, TRBD1 (5 bases). This CDR3 contains 17 residues. Germline CDR1 and CDR2: SGHAT and FQNNGV. V lost 2 bases and J lost 2, with 17 bases in between. The CDR3 loop reads CASSLSQQAESTDTQYF. CDR3 nucleotide sequence: TGTGCCAGCAGCTTATCTCAACAGGCAGAGTCCACAGATACGCAGTATTTT.

There are many counts of this clone. The rearrangement links TRBV4-3 to TRBJ2-6; D may be TRBD1 (5 bases). Trimming removed 0 bases from V and 8 bases from J, with 11 bases in between. Germline CDR1 reads LGHNA; CDR2 reads YSLEER. The CDR3 totals 15 residues. CDR3 DNA: TGCGCCAGCAGCCAAGATGAACAGGTTCCCAACGTCCTGACTTTC. Translation: CASSQDEQVPNVLTF.

The chain uses TRBV14 and TRBJ1-5, with D hard to call. CDR1 and CDR2 from the germline V gene are SGHDN and FVKESK. The CDR3 spans 15 residues. V lost 4 bases and J 2 bases, leaving 12 bases between the germline ends. This CDR3 reads CASSLPADCNQPQHF. The CDR3 DNA is TGTGCCAGCAGCCTGCCCGCTGACTGCAATCAGCCCCAGCATTTT.

This rearrangement joins TRBV10-2 to TRBJ1-2; D gene uncertain. With 4 bases removed from V and 1 base from J, the gap between germline ends came to 7 bases. The CDR3 runs 13 residues. Germline values: CDR1 WSHSY, CDR2 SAAADI. The CDR3 coding sequence is TGCGCCAGCAGTGTAGGAGATAACTATGGCTACACCTTC. This translates into CASSVGDNYGYTF.

There are a few counts of this clone. The J gene is TRBJ2-1, the V gene TRBV11-2; D not certain. Trimming pared 0 bases from V and 6 bases from J, leaving 6 bases between. The CDR3 length is 13 residues. Germline loops: CDR1 SGHAT, CDR2 FQNNGV. CDR3 nucleotide sequence: TGTGCCAGCAGCTTAGATTTCCTCAATGAGCAGTTCTTC. This sequence encodes CASSLDFLNEQFF.

This clone was observed a handful of times. This sample includes further DNA sequences coding for the same CDR3. The chain joins TRBV28 to TRBJ2-7; D gene unclear. Per the germline V gene, CDR1 is MDHEN and CDR2 is SYDVKM. Trimming took off 7 bases at V and 3 bases at J, with 7 bases between the two ends. The CDR3 length is 11 residues. This chain's CDR3 is CASNSFYEQYF. The CDR3 nucleotides are TGTGCCAGCAATTCGTTCTACGAGCAGTACTTC.

This clone appeared a few times. This same CDR3 is encoded by further DNA sequences in the sample. V gene TRBV28 combines with J gene TRBJ2-7; no firm D call. Germline CDR1 MDHEN, CDR2 SYDVKM. CDR3 length: 13 residues. V lost 3 bases and J 0 bases, leaving 6 bases between the germline ends. Here the CDR3 reads CASSLPSSYEQYF. The CDR3 DNA is TGTGCCAGCAGTTTGCCCAGCTCCTACGAGCAGTACTTC.

This clone turned up a few times. The gene calls are TRBV2 and TRBJ2-3; a weak D match, TRBD1 (6 bases). Trimming removed 8 bases at V and 3 bases at J, with 9 bases between. The germline V gene has CDR1 SNHLY and CDR2 FYNNEI. The CDR3 runs to 12 residues. In nucleotides, the CDR3 is TGTGCCAGCGTCAGGGGAACAGATACGCAGTATTTT. Its translation: CASVRGTDTQYF.

This clone occurred a few times. V and J are TRBV19 and TRBJ2-4; D possibly corresponds to TRBD1 (5 bases). CDR1 and CDR2 (germline): LNHDA, SQIVND (reference sequence). V lost 5 bases and J lost 7, with 12 bases in between. This CDR3 comprises 13 residues. CDR3 sequence reads: CASSAQGNNIQYF. The CDR3 region has the DNA TGTGCCAGTAGTGCCCAGGGCAACAACATTCAGTACTTC.

This clone was recorded a few times. The same CDR3 arises from other DNA sequences in this sample as well. The chain uses TRBV7-2 and TRBJ2-2; D remains ambiguous. CDR3 size: 14 residues. The germline gives CDR1 SGHTA, CDR2 FQGNSA. V was cut by 2 bases and J by 1 base, with 5 bases left in between. The CDR3 DNA sequence: TGTGCCAGCAGCTTATCTCGGAACACCGGGGAGCTGTTTTTT. Protein: CASSLSRNTGELFF.

The chain recombines TRBV6-1 with TRBJ1-2; D gene ambiguous. The CDR3 loop spans 13 amino acids. In germline, CDR1 is MNHNS, CDR2 SASEGT. The germline V and J ends were trimmed by 8 bases and 3 bases, with 13 bases remaining between them. As DNA, the CDR3 is TGTGCCAGCTTGAGGTTAGGTGACTATGGCTACACCTTC. Protein sequence: CASLRLGDYGYTF.

This chain links TRBV28 with TRBJ1-2; D is unresolved. This CDR3 contains 13 residues. Trimming removed 5 bases from V and 7 bases from J, with 14 bases in between. Germline V lookup: CDR1 MDHEN, CDR2 SYDVKM. CDR3 region: CASSVTALAGYTF. The CDR3 bases are TGTGCCAGCAGTGTCACAGCCTTAGCTGGCTACACCTTC.